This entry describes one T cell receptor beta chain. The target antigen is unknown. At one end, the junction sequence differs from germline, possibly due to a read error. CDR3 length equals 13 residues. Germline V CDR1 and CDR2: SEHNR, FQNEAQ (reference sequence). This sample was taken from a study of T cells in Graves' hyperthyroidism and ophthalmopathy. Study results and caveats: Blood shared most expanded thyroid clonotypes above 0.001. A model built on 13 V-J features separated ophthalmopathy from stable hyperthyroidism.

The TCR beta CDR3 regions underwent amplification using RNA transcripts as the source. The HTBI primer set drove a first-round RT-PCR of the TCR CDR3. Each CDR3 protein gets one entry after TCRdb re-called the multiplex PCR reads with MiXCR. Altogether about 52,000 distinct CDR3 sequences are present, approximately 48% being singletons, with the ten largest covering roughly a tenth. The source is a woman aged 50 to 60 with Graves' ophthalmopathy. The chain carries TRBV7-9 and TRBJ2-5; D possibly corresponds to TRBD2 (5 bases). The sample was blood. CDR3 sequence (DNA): TGCGCCAGCGGCTTAACCCCTAAAGAGACCCAGTACTTC. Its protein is CASGLTPKETQYF.